What follows are 15 T cell receptor beta chains derived from one specimen sequenced in a study of chemoradiotherapy in HPV16-positive cancers. TCRdb's table, derived via immunoSEQ multiplex PCR, lists solely in-frame clones and lacks some. The sample contains 12,000 to 15,000 clones, less than 70% of which appear only once. The sample was acquired from a patient who underwent chemoradiotherapy. The source is a human donor with HPV-associated anogenital cancer.

This clone is a singleton in its sample. The chain employs TRBV7-8 and TRBJ1-1; D unresolved. Trimming took 1 base from V and 0 from J, leaving 12 bases between them. Germline V CDR1 and CDR2: SGHVS, FQNEAQ. This CDR3 spans 16 amino acids. CDR3: CASSLEGGLMNTEAFF. The CDR3 nucleotides are TGTGCCAGCAGCTTAGAAGGTGGCCTTATGAACACTGAAGCTTTCTTT.

The chain uses TRBV6-5 and TRBJ2-1; perhaps TRBD2 as D (5 bases). The CDR3 sequence is 13 residues long. Trimming took 0 bases from V and 10 from J, leaving 10 bases between them. Germline V CDR1 and CDR2: MNHEY, SVGAGI. The CDR3 loop reads CASSYSEVTEQFF. CDR3 bases: TGTGCCAGCAGTTACTCGGAGGTCACGGAGCAGTTCTTC.

CDR3 in amino acids: CASSLDKGGRTDTQYF. CDR3 sequence (DNA): TGCGCCAGCAGCTTGGATAAGGGGGGGCGGACAGATACGCAGTATTTT. The genes are TRBV5-1 and TRBJ2-3; possible D gene TRBD2, 7 bases. The V and J ends lost 0 bases and 3 bases respectively, with 14 bases between them. The CDR3 consists of 16 residues. CDR1 is SGHRS and CDR2 is YFSETQ in the germline V gene.

The chain joins TRBV5-1 to TRBJ1-5; 8 bases are shared with TRBD1. Germline loops: CDR1 SGHRS, CDR2 YFSETQ. The CDR3 is made up of 14 amino acids. With V trimmed by 4 bases and J by 2 bases, 2 bases remained unmatched. CDR3 loop: CASSPGQGNQPQHF. In DNA, the CDR3 is TGCGCCAGCAGCCCGGGACAGGGCAATCAGCCCCAGCATTTT.

This clone was picked up one time. The J gene is TRBJ1-2, the V gene TRBV5-6, with D perhaps TRBD1 (6 bases). CDR3 length equals 13 residues. V lost 4 bases, J lost 2 bases, and 9 bases lay in between. Per the germline V gene, CDR1 is SGHDT and CDR2 is YYEEEE. CDR3 DNA: TGTGCCAGCAGCCCCACAGGGAACTATGGCTACACCTTC. Translating gives CASSPTGNYGYTF. Looking up the rest from reference TRBV5-6 and TRBJ1-2 gives the full variable domain: DAGVTQSPTHLIKTRGQQVTLRCSPKSGHDTVSWYQQALGQGPQFIFQYYEEEERQRGNFPDRFSGHQFPNYSSELNVNALLLGDSALYLCASSPTGNYGYTFGSGTRLTVV.

This clone was recorded a few times. The V gene is TRBV11-2, the J gene TRBJ2-7, with D perhaps being TRBD1 or TRBD2 (5 bases each). This CDR3 spans 13 amino acids. Trimming left V 4 bases short and J 7 bases short, with 14 bases between. CDR1 and CDR2 (germline): SGHAT, FQNNGV. The CDR3 region is CASSSGSAGEQYF. In DNA form, the CDR3 reads TGTGCCAGCAGCTCAGGGAGCGCGGGTGAGCAGTACTTC.

The rearrangement links TRBV19 to TRBJ1-1; TRBD1 matches at 7 bases. The V and J ends lost 3 bases and 6 bases, in that order; junction bases with no gene match: 10. Germline V gene lookup returns CDR1 LNHDA and CDR2 SQIVND (reference sequence). The CDR3 runs to 15 residues. The CDR3 nucleotides read TGTGCCAGTAGTATGCGGAAGGGGGCGCGTGCTGAAGCTTTCTTT. Translating it yields CASSMRKGARAEAFF.

J is TRBJ2-1 and V is TRBV11-3; TRBD2 might be the D (5 bases). V was clipped by 1 base and J by 7 bases, with 14 bases between them. The CDR3 spans 15 residues. Germline V lookup: CDR1 SGHNT, CDR2 YENEEA. CDR3 DNA sequence: TGTGCCAGCAGCTTAGTCGGAGGAAGGGAGAATGAGCAGTTCTTC. Amino acids: CASSLVGGRENEQFF. Based on the CDR3 plus reference TRBV11-3 and TRBJ2-1, the full variable domain is EAGVVQSPRYKIIEKKQPVAFWCNPISGHNTLYWYLQNLGQGPELLIRYENEEAVDDSQLPKDRFSAERLKGVDSTLKIQPAELGDSAVYLCASSLVGGRENEQFFGPGTRLTVL.

The chain joins TRBV28 to TRBJ1-4, with D perhaps matching TRBD1 (6 bases). The CDR3 consists of 15 residues. Trimming took off 1 base at V and 5 bases at J, with 11 bases between the two ends. The germline CDR1 and CDR2 sequences are MDHEN and SYDVKM. The CDR3 nucleotides read TGTGCCAGCAGTTTATTGCAGGGGTTAAATGAAAAACTGTTTTTT. Its translation is CASSLLQGLNEKLFF.

This CDR3 is CASSWRLGGNTIYF. As DNA, the CDR3 is TGTGCCAGCAGTTGGCGACTCGGGGGAAACACCATATATTTT. The chain uses TRBV27 and TRBJ1-3; unclear D gene. V was trimmed by 4 bases and J by 4 bases, leaving 11 bases between them. In germline, CDR1 is MNHEY, CDR2 SMNVEV (reference sequence). The CDR3 is made up of 14 amino acids.

This chain uses TRBV4-3 with TRBJ2-3; perhaps TRBD1 as D (5 bases). Trimming took off 1 base at V and 4 bases at J, with 15 bases between the two ends. The V gene's germline CDR1 is LGHNA and CDR2 YSLEER. This CDR3 has 16 amino acids. The CDR3 loop is CASSQGSWKGADTQYF. The CDR3 DNA is TGCGCCAGCAGCCAAGGATCATGGAAAGGGGCAGATACGCAGTATTTT.

The rearrangement links TRBV5-1 to TRBJ1-6; tentatively, D is TRBD1 (6 bases). The CDR3 covers 14 residues. In germline, CDR1 is SGHRS, CDR2 YFSETQ. The V gene lost 6 bases and the J gene lost 6 bases, with 13 bases spanning the gap. The DNA of the CDR3 is TGCGCCAGCAACTATGGACAGTCTAATTCACCCCTCCACTTT. It translates to CASNYGQSNSPLHF. Supplemented by reference TRBV5-1 and TRBJ1-6, the full variable domain reads KAGVTQTPRYLIKTRGQQVTLSCSPISGHRSVSWYQQTPGQGLQFLFEYFSETQRNKGNFPGRFSGRQFSNSRSEMNVSTLELGDSALYLCASNYGQSNSPLHFGNGTRLTVT.

V is TRBV6-7 and J is TRBJ2-5, with 7 bases fitting TRBD2. TRBV6-7 is an ORF for which the function is uncertain. This CDR3 is built from 16 residues. J gave up 0 bases and V 0 bases, and 4 bases lay outside the gene matches. The CDR3 region has the DNA TGTGCCAGCAGTTACTCGAGACGGGGGGACCAAGAGACCCAGTACTTC. Protein: CASSYSRRGDQETQYF.

This clone was seen once. The J gene is TRBJ2-7, the V gene TRBV11-1, with 8 bases aligning to TRBD2. The germline V gene has CDR1 SGHAT and CDR2 FQDESV (reference sequence). This CDR3 contains 16 residues. The junction had 11 bases not matched to a gene; V was cut back by 3 bases and J by 4 bases. The CDR3 sequence is CASSFIRAGDPYEQYF. CDR3 bases: TGTGCCAGCAGCTTTATTAGAGCGGGGGACCCATACGAGCAGTACTTC.

The chain has TRBV6-1 and TRBJ2-7, with 9 bases matching TRBD1. The germline gives CDR1 MNHNS, CDR2 SASEGT. J lost 4 bases, V lost 7 bases, and 8 bases had no gene match. CDR3 length: 14 amino acids. The DNA of the CDR3 is TGTGCCAGCATGAGGGGACAGGGAGGTTACGAGCAGTACTTC. It is translated as CASMRGQGGYEQYF.